This T cell receptor beta chain appears in the sequencing data of a study of shared clonotypes between healthy human individuals. For every subset, genomic DNA was evenly distributed across several immunoSEQ plates. Original data processing: ImmunoSEQ yielded junction-only sequences lacking quality scores, so filtering differed. Clones were sequenced by immunoSEQ multiplex PCR, and TCRdb holds only the in-frame ones, with some missing. V, J and clone size are taken as reported in that table, and D and trimming were inferred from the DNA itself. This sample has around 1.1 million clones; about 72% occur once, and the top ten carry over 0.8%. This clone was recorded a few times. What it binds is unknown. Broader study findings: In contrast to clonotypes shared by all four donors, non-shared clonotypes had lower generation probabilities.

Each of the donors was a healthy adult who was HIV-negative and had not had a recent acute infection or vaccination. V lost 7 bases to trimming and J lost 0 bases, with 10 bases between them. The CDR3 consists of 14 residues. In germline, CDR1 is LNHDA, CDR2 SQIVND (reference sequence). The chain combines TRBV19 with TRBJ1-5, with D unclear. Sequenced input: memory CD4+ T cells from PBMCs. Subset meaning: CD45RA-negative fraction. The sequence came from a man aged 18 to 29 in good health. Some clones in this sample may be carry-over from other donors' samples. The CDR3 spells CASTVADSNQPQHF. The CDR3 nucleotides read TGTGCCAGTACCGTGGCAGATAGCAATCAGCCCCAGCATTTT.